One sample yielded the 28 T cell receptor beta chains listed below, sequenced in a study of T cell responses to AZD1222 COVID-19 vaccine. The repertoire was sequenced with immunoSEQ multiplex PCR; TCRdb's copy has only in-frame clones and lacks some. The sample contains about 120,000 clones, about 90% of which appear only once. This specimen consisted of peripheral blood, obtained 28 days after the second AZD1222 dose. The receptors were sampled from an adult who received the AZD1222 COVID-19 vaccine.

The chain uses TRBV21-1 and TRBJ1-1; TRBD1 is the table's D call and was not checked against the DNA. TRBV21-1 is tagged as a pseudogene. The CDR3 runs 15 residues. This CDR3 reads CASSSRGGQNTEAFF. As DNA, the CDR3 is TGTGCCAGCAGCAGCAGGGGCGGCCAGAACACTGAAGCTTTCTTT.

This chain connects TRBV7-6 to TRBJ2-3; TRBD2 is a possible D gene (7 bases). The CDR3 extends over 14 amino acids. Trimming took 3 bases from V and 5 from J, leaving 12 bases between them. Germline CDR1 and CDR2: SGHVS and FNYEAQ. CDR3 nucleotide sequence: TGTGCCAGCAGCTTGCGGGGGCAGGGAGATACGCAGTATTTT. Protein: CASSLRGQGDTQYF. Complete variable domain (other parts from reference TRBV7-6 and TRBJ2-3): GAGVSQSPRYKVTKRGQDVALRCDPISGHVSLYWYRQALGQGPEFLTYFNYEAQQDKSGLPNDRFSAERPEGSISTLTIQRTEQRDSAMYRCASSLRGQGDTQYFGPGTRLTVL.

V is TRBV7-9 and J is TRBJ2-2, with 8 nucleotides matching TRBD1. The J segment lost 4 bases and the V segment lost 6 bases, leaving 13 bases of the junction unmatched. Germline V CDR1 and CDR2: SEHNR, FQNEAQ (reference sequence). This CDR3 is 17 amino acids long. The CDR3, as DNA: TGTGCCAGCAGGGGCCAAGGACAGGGAGCGGCCACCGGGGAGCTGTTTTTT. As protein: CASRGQGQGAATGELFF. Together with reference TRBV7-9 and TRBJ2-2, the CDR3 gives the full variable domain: DTGVSQNPRHKITKRGQNVTFRCDPISEHNRLYWYRQTLGQGPEFLTYFQNEAQLEKSRLLSDRFSAERPKGSFSTLEIQRTEQGDSAMYLCASRGQGQGAATGELFFGEGSRLTVL.

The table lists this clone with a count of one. CDR3 sequence (DNA): TGCGCCAGCAGCTTAGGGGCAGGGGGCCTGGAGACCCAGTACTTC. It yields the protein CASSLGAGGLETQYF. J is TRBJ2-5 and V is TRBV5-1; 8 positions agree with TRBD1. Trimming removed 2 bases from V and 5 bases from J; junction bases left unmatched: 8. From germline, CDR1 is SGHRS and CDR2 YFSETQ. This CDR3 comprises 15 residues. Full variable domain (remainder filled in from reference TRBV5-1 and TRBJ2-5): KAGVTQTPRYLIKTRGQQVTLSCSPISGHRSVSWYQQTPGQGLQFLFEYFSETQRNKGNFPGRFSGRQFSNSRSEMNVSTLELGDSALYLCASSLGAGGLETQYFGPGTRLLVL.

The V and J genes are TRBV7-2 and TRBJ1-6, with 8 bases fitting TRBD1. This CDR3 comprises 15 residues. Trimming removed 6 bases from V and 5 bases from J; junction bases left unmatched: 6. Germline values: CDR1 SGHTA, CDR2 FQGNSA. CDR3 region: CASRRTGTNNSPLHF. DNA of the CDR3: TGTGCCAGCAGACGGACAGGGACTAATAATTCACCCCTCCACTTT.

CDR3 coding DNA: TGTGCCAGCGGACAGGGGCGGGAAAAACTGTTTTTT. Protein sequence: CASGQGREKLFF. The chain uses TRBV28 and TRBJ1-4; 9 bases are shared with TRBD1. V dropped 8 bases and J dropped 8; count of bases not matched to a gene: 3. The CDR3 spans 12 residues. Germline V gene data show CDR1 as MDHEN and CDR2 as SYDVKM.

The CDR3 is CASTRDAAYSNQPQHF. CDR3 in DNA: TGTGCCAGTACCAGGGACGCAGCATATAGCAATCAGCCCCAGCATTTT. The chain uses TRBV19 and TRBJ1-5; a possible D gene is TRBD1 (5 bases). Germline V gives CDR1 LNHDA, CDR2 SQIVND (reference sequence). Trimming took off 7 bases at V and 0 bases at J, with 16 bases between the two ends. CDR3 size: 16 residues. The full variable domain, its missing parts supplied by reference TRBV19 and TRBJ1-5, is DGGITQSPKYLFRKEGQNVTLSCEQNLNHDAMYWYRQDPGQGLRLIYYSQIVNDFQKGDIAEGYSVSREKKESFPLTVTSAQKNPTAFYLCASTRDAAYSNQPQHFGDGTRLSIL.

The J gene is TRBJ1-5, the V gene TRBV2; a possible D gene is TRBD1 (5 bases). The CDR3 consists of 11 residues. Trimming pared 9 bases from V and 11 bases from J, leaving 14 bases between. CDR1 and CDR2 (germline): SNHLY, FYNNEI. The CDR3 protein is CASGLAGAQHF. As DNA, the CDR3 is TGTGCCAGTGGATTAGCGGGGGCCCAGCATTTT.

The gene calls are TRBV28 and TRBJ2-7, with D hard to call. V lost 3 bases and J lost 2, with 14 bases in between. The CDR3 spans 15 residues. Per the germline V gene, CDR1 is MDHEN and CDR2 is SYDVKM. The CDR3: CASSLVSKITYEQYF. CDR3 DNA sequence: TGTGCCAGCAGTTTGGTCTCAAAGATTACCTACGAGCAGTACTTC.

CDR3 residues: CASSSGTGGLGYTF. The CDR3 region has the DNA TGCGCCAGCAGCTCCGGGACAGGGGGCCTTGGCTACACCTTC. The V and J genes are TRBV5-1 and TRBJ1-2; the match to TRBD1 covers 12 bases. This CDR3 is built from 14 residues. CDR1 is SGHRS, CDR2 YFSETQ, per germline. V shed 3 bases and J 7 bases; nucleotides not matched to a gene: 4.

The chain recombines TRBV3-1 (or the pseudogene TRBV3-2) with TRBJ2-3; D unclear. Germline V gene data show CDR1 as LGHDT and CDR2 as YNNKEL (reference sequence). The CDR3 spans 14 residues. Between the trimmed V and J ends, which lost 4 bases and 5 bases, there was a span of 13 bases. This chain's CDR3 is CASSRYRLEDTQYF. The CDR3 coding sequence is TGTGCCAGCAGCCGGTATCGCTTGGAAGATACGCAGTATTTT.

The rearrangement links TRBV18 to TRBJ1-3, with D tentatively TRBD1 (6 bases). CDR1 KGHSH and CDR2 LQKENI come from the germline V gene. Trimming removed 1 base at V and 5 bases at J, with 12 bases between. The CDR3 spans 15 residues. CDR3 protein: CASSPLSGERNTIYF. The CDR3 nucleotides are TGTGCCAGCTCACCACTCTCAGGGGAAAGAAACACCATATATTTT.

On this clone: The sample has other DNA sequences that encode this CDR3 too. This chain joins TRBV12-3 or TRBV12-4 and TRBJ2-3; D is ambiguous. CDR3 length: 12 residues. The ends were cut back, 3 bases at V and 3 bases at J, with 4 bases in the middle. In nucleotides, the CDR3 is TGTGCCAGCAGTTTGGGTACAGATACGCAGTATTTT. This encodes CASSLGTDTQYF.

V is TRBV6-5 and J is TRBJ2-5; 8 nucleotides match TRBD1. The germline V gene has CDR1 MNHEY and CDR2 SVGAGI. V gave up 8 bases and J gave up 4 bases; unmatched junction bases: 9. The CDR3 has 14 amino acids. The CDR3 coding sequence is TGTGCCAGCTCGATACAGGGGGTCCTAGAGACCCAGTACTTC. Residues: CASSIQGVLETQYF.

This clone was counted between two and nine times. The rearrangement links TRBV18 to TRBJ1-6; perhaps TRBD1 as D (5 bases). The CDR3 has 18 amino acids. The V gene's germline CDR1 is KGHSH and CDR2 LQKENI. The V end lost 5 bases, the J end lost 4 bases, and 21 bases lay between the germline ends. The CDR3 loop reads CASSALPVRGRYNSPLHF. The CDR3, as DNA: TGTGCCAGCTCAGCACTACCCGTAAGGGGCAGGTATAATTCACCCCTCCACTTT.

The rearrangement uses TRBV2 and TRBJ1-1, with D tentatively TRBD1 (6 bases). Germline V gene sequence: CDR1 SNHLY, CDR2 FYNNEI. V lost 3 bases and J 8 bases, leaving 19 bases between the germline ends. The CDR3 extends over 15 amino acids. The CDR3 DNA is TGTGCCAGCAGTGAGGGGAGCGTTAAAGGGGGGGAAGCTTTCTTT. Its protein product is CASSEGSVKGGEAFF.

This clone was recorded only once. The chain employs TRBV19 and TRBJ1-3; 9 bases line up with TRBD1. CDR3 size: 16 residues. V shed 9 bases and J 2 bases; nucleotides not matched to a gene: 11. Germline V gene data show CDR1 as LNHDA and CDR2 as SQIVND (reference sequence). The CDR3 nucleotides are TGTGCCAGCCAAATATCCCGGGACAGGGCTGGAAACACCATATATTTT. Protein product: CASQISRDRAGNTIYF.

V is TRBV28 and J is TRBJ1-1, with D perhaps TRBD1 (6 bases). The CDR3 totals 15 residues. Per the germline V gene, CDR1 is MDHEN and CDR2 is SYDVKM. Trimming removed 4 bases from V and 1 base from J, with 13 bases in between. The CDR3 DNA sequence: TGTGCCAGCAGTTCCAACAGGGTTTGGAACACTGAAGCTTTCTTT. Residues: CASSSNRVWNTEAFF.

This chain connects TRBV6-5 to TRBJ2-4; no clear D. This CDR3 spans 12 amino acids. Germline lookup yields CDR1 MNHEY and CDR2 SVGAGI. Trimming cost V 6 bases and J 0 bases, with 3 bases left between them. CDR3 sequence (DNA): TGTGCCAGCAGACTAGCCAAAAACATTCAGTACTTC. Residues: CASRLAKNIQYF.

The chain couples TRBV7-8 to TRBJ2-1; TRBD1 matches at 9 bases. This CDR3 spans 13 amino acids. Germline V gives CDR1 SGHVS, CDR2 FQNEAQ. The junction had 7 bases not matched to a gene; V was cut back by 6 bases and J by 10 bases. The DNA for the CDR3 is TGTGCCAGCAGGACAACAGGGGGCAGAGAGCAGTTCTTC. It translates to CASRTTGGREQFF. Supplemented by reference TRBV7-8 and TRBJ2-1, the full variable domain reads GAGVSQSPRYKVAKRGQDVALRCDPISGHVSLFWYQQALGQGPEFLTYFQNEAQLDKSGLPSDRFFAERPEGSVSTLKIQRTQQEDSAVYLCASRTTGGREQFFGPGTRLTVL.

CDR3: CASSQPGRETQYF. The CDR3 DNA is TGCGCCAGCAGTCAACCGGGACGGGAGACCCAGTACTTC. V is TRBV23-1 and J is TRBJ2-5, with D perhaps given as TRBD1 or TRBD2 (5 bases each). TRBV23-1 has ORF status, its function being uncertain. This CDR3 comprises 13 residues. The V end was cut by 2 bases, the J end by 5 bases, with 9 bases between.

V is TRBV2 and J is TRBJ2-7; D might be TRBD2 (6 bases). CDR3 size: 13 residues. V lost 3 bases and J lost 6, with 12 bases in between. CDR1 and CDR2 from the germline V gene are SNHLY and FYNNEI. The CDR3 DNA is TGTGCCAGCAGTGAGTTGGGAGGAGGCGAGCAGTACTTC. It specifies CASSELGGGEQYF.

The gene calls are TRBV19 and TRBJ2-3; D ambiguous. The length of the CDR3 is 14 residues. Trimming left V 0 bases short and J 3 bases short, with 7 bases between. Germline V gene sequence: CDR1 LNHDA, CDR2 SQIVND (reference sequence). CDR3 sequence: CASSIDLGTDTQYF. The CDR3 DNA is TGTGCCAGTAGTATAGATTTGGGGACAGATACGCAGTATTTT.

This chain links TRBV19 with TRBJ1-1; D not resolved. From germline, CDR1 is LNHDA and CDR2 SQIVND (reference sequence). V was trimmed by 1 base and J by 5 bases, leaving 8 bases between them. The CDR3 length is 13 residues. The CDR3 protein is CASSIGPKTEAFF. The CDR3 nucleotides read TGTGCCAGTAGTATAGGTCCCAAAACTGAAGCTTTCTTT. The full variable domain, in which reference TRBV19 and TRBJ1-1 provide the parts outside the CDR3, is DGGITQSPKYLFRKEGQNVTLSCEQNLNHDAMYWYRQDPGQGLRLIYYSQIVNDFQKGDIAEGYSVSREKKESFPLTVTSAQKNPTAFYLCASSIGPKTEAFFGQGTRLTVV.

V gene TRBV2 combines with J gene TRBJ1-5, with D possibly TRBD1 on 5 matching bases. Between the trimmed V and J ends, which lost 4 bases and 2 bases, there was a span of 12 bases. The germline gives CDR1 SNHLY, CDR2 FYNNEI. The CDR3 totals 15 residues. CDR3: CASSGPGFGNQPQHF. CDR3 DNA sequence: TGTGCCAGCAGTGGGCCAGGGTTCGGCAATCAGCCCCAGCATTTT.

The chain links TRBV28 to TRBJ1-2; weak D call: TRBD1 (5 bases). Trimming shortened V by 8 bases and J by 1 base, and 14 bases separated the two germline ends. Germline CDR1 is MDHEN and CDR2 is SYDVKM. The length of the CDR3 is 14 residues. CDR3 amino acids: CASEGPQLNYGYTF. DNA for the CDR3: TGTGCCAGCGAGGGACCGCAACTTAACTATGGCTACACCTTC.

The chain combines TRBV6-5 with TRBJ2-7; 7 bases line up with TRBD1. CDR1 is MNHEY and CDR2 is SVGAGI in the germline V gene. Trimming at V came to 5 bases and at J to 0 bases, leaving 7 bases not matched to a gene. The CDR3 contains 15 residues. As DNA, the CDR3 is TGTGCCAGCAGTACCATGACAGGGAGCTCCTACGAGCAGTACTTC. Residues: CASSTMTGSSYEQYF.

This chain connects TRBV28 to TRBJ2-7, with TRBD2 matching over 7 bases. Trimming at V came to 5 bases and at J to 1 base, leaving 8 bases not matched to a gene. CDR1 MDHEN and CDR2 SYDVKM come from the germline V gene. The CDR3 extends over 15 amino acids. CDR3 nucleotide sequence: TGTGCCAGCAGTGGGCATCCGGGACTATCCTACGAGCAGTACTTC. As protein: CASSGHPGLSYEQYF.